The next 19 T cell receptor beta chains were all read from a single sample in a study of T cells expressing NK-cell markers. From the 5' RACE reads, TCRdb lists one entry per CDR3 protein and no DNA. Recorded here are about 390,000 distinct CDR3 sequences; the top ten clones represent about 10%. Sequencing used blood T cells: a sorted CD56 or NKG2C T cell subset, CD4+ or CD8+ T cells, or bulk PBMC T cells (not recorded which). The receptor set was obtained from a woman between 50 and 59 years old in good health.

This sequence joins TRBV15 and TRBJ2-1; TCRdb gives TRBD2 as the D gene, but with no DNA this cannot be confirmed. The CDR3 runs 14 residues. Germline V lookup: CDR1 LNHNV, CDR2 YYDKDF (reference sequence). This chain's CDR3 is CATSLRENYNEQFF.

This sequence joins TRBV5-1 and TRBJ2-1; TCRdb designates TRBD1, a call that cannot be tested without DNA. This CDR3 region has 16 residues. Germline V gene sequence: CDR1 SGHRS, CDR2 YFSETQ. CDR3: CASSLSQGGAGNEQFF.

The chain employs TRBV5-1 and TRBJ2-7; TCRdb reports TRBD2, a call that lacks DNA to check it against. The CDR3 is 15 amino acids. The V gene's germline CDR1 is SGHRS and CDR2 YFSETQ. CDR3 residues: CASSLVGRASYEQYF. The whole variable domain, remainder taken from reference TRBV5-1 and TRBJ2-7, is KAGVTQTPRYLIKTRGQQVTLSCSPISGHRSVSWYQQTPGQGLQFLFEYFSETQRNKGNFPGRFSGRQFSNSRSEMNVSTLELGDSALYLCASSLVGRASYEQYFGPGTRLTVT.

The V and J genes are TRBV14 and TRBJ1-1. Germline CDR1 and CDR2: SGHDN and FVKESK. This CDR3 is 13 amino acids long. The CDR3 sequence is CASRDYMNTEAFF. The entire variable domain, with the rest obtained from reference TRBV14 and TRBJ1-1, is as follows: EAGVTQFPSHSVIEKGQTVTLRCDPISGHDNLYWYRRVMGKEIKFLLHFVKESKQDESGMPNNRFLAERTGGTYSTLKVQPAELEDSGVYFCASRDYMNTEAFFGQGTRLTVV.

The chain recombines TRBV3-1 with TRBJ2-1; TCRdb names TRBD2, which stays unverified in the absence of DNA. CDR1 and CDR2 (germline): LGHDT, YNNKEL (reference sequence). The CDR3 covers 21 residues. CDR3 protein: CASSQDAHREGPPRGKDEQFF.

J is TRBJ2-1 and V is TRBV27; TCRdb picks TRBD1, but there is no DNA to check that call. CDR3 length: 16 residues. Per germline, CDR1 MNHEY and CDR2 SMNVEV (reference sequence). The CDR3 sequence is CASSSEGQGVHNEQFF.

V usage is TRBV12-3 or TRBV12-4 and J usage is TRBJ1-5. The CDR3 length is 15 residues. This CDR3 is CASSSAGFSNQPQHF.

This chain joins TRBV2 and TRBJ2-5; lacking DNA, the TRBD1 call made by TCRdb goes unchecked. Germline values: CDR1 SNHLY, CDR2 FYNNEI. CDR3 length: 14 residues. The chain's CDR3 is CASRRTGPEETQYF.

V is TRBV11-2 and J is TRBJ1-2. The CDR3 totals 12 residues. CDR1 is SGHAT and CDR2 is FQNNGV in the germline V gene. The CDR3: CASSREQRGYTF. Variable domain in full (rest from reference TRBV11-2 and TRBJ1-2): EAGVAQSPRYKIIEKRQSVAFWCNPISGHATLYWYQQILGQGPKLLIQFQNNGVVDDSQLPKDRFSAERLKGVDSTLKIQPAKLEDSAVYLCASSREQRGYTFGSGTRLTVV.

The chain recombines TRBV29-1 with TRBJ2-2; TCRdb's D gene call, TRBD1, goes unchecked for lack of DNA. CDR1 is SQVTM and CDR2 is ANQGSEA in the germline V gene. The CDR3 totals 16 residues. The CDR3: CSVQKWTAANTGELFF.

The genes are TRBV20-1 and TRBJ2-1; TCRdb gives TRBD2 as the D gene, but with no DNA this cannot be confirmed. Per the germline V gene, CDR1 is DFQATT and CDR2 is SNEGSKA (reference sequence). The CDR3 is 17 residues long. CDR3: CSARVAGGWPAGNEQFF.

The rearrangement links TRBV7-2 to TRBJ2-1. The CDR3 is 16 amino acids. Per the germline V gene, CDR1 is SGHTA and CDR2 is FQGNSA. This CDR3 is CASSLDGGGSYNEQFF.

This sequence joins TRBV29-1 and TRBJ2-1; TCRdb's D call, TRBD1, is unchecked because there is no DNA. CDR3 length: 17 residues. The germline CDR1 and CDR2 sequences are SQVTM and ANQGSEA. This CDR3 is CSAQGHPGAQLSAEQFF.

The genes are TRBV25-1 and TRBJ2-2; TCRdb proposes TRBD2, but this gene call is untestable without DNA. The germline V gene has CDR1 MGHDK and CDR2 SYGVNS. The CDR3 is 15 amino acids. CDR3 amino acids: CASSPLAGVAGELFF.

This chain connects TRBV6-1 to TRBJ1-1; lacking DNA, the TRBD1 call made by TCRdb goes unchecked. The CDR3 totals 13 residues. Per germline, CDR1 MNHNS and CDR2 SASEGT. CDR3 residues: CASSRTGGAEAFF.

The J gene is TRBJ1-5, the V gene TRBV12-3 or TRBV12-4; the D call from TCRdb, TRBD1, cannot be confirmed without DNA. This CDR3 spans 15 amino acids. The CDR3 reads CASSPGGLSNQPQHF.

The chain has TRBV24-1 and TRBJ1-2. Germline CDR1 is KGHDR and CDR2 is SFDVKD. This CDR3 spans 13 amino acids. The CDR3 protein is CATSDHAGAGYTF.

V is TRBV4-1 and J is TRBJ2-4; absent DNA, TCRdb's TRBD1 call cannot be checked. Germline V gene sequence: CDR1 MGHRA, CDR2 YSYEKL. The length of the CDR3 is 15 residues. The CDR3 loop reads CASSQGQGGKNIQYF.

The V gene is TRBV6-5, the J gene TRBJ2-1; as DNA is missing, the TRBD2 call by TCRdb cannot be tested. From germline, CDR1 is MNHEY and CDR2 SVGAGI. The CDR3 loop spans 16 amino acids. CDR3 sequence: CASSPLAGVSYNEQFF.